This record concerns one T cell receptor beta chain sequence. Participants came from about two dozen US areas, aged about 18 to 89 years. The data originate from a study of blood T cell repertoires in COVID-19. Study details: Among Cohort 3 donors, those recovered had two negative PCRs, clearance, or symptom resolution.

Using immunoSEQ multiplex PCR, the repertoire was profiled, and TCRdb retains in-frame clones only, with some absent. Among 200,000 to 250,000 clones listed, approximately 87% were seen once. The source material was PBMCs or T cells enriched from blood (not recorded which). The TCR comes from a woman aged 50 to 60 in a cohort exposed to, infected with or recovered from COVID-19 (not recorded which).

CDR3 region: CASSRTVQGALDTQYF. Here the CDR3 DNA reads TGTGCCAGCAGTCGAACCGTACAGGGGGCATTAGATACGCAGTATTTT. The V and J genes are TRBV7-9 and TRBJ2-3; 9 bases line up with TRBD1. V lost 6 bases and J lost 5; bases outside the gene matches: 12. Germline assignment: CDR1 SEHNR and CDR2 FQNEAQ (reference sequence). The CDR3 contains 16 residues.